These T cell receptor beta chains were read from a single sample in a study of blood T cells in healthy people across ages. TCRdb called the 5' RACE reads again in MiXCR, with one record for every CDR3 protein. The profile shows fewer than 1,000,000 distinct CDR3 sequences, about 45% of them singletons. The sample taken for sequencing was blood. These TCRs come from an elderly man in good health. Both conserved end residues are part of each CDR3. A D gene is named only where the DNA matches it firmly. Where a row states a size, it is once, few, many or the class of an expanded clone; other rows omit it.

cdr3_nt cdr3_aa v_call d_call clone_size j_call
TGTGCCAGCACCGGGACACATAGGAACGAGCAGTACTTC CASTGTHRNEQYF TRBV6-2/TRBV6-3 . few TRBJ2-7
TGCAGTGCTAGTCCCCGGGACACGGACTACAATGAGCAGTTCTTC CSASPRDTDYNEQFF TRBV20-1 . . TRBJ2-1
TGTGCCAGCAGCTTGGTGACAGGACCCGGGGAGCTGTTTTTT CASSLVTGPGELFF TRBV7-9 . . TRBJ2-2
TGTGCCAGCAGTTTGGCTCCCTCGTACAATGAGCAGTACTTC CASSLAPSYNEQYF TRBV27 . . TRBJ2-7
TGTGCCTGGAGTCAAGGGGGACCAAACGGGGAGCAGTACTTC CAWSQGGPNGEQYF TRBV30 . many TRBJ2-7
TGTGCCAGCAGGCCAGACCCGACAGGGGGGTTGAATCGGCAGTACTTC CASRPDPTGGLNRQYF TRBV27 TRBD1 few TRBJ2-7
TGTGCCAGCAGCTTAGTAAAGCGGGAGGGGTCAGATACGCAGTATTTT CASSLVKREGSDTQYF TRBV11-2 TRBD2 . TRBJ2-3
TGTGCCAGCAGCGTAGGCAGGGTCGACCTCCGCGGCTACACCTTC CASSVGRVDLRGYTF TRBV9 . . TRBJ1-2
TGCGCCAGCAGGCAGCGGGAGAACGGAGTCGATGAGCAGTTCTTC CASRQRENGVDEQFF TRBV4-3 TRBD2 . TRBJ2-1
TGCGCCAGCAGCTTTCTAGGCCCCCCGGACTACGAGCAGTACTTC CASSFLGPPDYEQYF TRBV5-1 . few TRBJ2-7
TGTGCCAGCAGCCCAGGGACAGGGTATCCCTATGGCTACACCTTC CASSPGTGYPYGYTF TRBV7-3 TRBD1 few TRBJ1-2
TGTGCCAGCAGTTCGGCCCCAGGGGGCGGAGAGACCCAGTACTTC CASSSAPGGGETQYF TRBV6-6 TRBD1 few TRBJ2-5
TGTGCCAGCAGTCCCCTAGGCGAGCCCTATAGCAATCAGCCCCAGCATTTT CASSPLGEPYSNQPQHF TRBV28 . . TRBJ1-5
TGCAGCGTTGATTTGGGGGGCCTCGAGCAGTACTTC CSVDLGGLEQYF TRBV29-1 . few TRBJ2-7
TGTGCCAGCAGCGTAGAGGGGCCGGGCACCGGGGAGCTGTTTTTT CASSVEGPGTGELFF TRBV9 . . TRBJ2-2
TGTGCCAGCAGCTTCACGGGCAGTAGCTCCTACGAGCAGTACTTC CASSFTGSSSYEQYF TRBV13 . few TRBJ2-7
TGTGCCAGCAGGGCGGACAGATCCTACGAGCAGTACTTC CASRADRSYEQYF TRBV2 . . TRBJ2-7
TGTGCCAGCAGCTTAGAAAGGGGTAGCGGGACGAAAGCAGATACGCAGTATTTT CASSLERGSGTKADTQYF TRBV7-2 TRBD2 . TRBJ2-3
TGCAGCGTCCGTCCTAGCGGGAGTAGAAATGAGCAGTACTTC CSVRPSGSRNEQYF TRBV29-1 TRBD2 . TRBJ2-7
TGTGCCAGCAGCTTACGGAGCGGCCCCACAGATACGCAGTATTTT CASSLRSGPTDTQYF TRBV7-2 . . TRBJ2-3
TGCAGTGCTAGAGATTCTGGACAGCCCCAAGAGACCCAGTACTTC CSARDSGQPQETQYF TRBV20-1 . few TRBJ2-5
TGCAGTGCGCGAGCTCTAGCGGGCCTTGAGAATGAGCAGTACTTC CSARALAGLENEQYF TRBV20-1 TRBD2 . TRBJ2-7
TGTGCCAGCAGCCGCGACAGCAGCCAAGAGACCCAGTACTTC CASSRDSSQETQYF TRBV28 . many TRBJ2-5
TGCAGTGCTAGATCCCCTAGCGGGATGGGCAATGAGCAGTTCTTC CSARSPSGMGNEQFF TRBV20-1 TRBD2 . TRBJ2-1
TGTGCCAGCAGCTTAGTAGTCCCTAGCGGATATGCGGGCGAGCAGTACTTC CASSLVVPSGYAGEQYF TRBV11-2 TRBD2 . TRBJ2-7
TGTGCCAGCAGTGTCGGGGCTAGCGGGAGTGGTTACGAGCAGTACTTC CASSVGASGSGYEQYF TRBV2 TRBD2 few TRBJ2-7
TGTGCCAGCAGGATACAGGGGAACACTGAAGCTTTCTTT CASRIQGNTEAFF TRBV12-3/TRBV12-4 . few TRBJ1-1
TGCAGCGTTGTAGCGGGATTCTCCTACAATGAGCAGTTCTTC CSVVAGFSYNEQFF TRBV29-1 TRBD2 many TRBJ2-1
TGTGCCAGCAGCGGACTAGCGGGAAATATCGCAGATACGCAGTATTTT CASSGLAGNIADTQYF TRBV6-6 TRBD2 few TRBJ2-3
TGTGCCAGCAGCCCAGCCGGGACAGGGCGCTACGAGCAGTACTTC CASSPAGTGRYEQYF TRBV7-2 TRBD1 many TRBJ2-7
TGTGCCAGCAGTTATCTCGACAGGTTTAATTCACCCCTCCACTTT CASSYLDRFNSPLHF TRBV27 . . TRBJ1-6
TGTGCCAGCAGGTCCCGGTTAGCCGAAGATACGCGGTATTTT CASRSRLAEDTRYF TRBV9 . . TRBJ2-3
TGCGCCAGCAGCTCGACCGGGACAGGGGTTACCGGGGAGCTGTTTTTT CASSSTGTGVTGELFF TRBV5-1 TRBD1 many TRBJ2-2
TGCAGTGCTCCCGAGGACAGGGGGTTCTATGGCTACACCTTC CSAPEDRGFYGYTF TRBV20-1 TRBD1 . TRBJ1-2
TGCAGTGTTAACAGGGGATTCGTAGGCAAAAACATTCAGTACTTC CSVNRGFVGKNIQYF TRBV20-1 TRBD1 . TRBJ2-4
TGTGCCAGCAGTTCCACTAGCGGGAGGGTTGACGGGGAGCTGTTTTTT CASSSTSGRVDGELFF TRBV12-3/TRBV12-4 TRBD2 . TRBJ2-2
TGCGCCAGCAGCTCGCACCAGGGAGACATTCAGTACTTC CASSSHQGDIQYF TRBV5-1 . . TRBJ2-4
TGTGCCATCAGTGAGTCCCCCGGGACCTACGAGCAGTACTTC CAISESPGTYEQYF TRBV10-3 . . TRBJ2-7
TGCAGTGCTAGGCCGGACGGGAACACTGAAGCTTTCTTT CSARPDGNTEAFF TRBV20-1 . . TRBJ1-1
TGTGCCAGCAGCCAAGAAAGGTACGAGCAGTACTTC CASSQERYEQYF TRBV3-1 . few TRBJ2-7
TGTGCCAGCATGTTAAGGAGCGGGAGTTTGTACGAGCAGTACTTC CASMLRSGSLYEQYF TRBV7-2 TRBD2 many TRBJ2-7
TGCAGTGCTAGTTCGGACAGGGGTTTGTACGAGCAGTACTTC CSASSDRGLYEQYF TRBV20-1 TRBD1 . TRBJ2-7
TGCAGCGTCACCCGCCAGAACACTGAAGCTTTCTTT CSVTRQNTEAFF TRBV29-1 . . TRBJ1-1
TGTGCCAGCAGTCCCCCAGGGGGGGGCTACACCTTC CASSPPGGGYTF TRBV12-3/TRBV12-4 TRBD1 few TRBJ1-2
TGCAGCGTTAGGACAGGGAGTCACGAGCAGTACTTC CSVRTGSHEQYF TRBV29-1 TRBD1 . TRBJ2-7
TGTGCCAGCACCCGGTGGACTAGCGGGAACCATGAGCAGTTCTTC CASTRWTSGNHEQFF TRBV28 TRBD2 . TRBJ2-1
TGTGCCAGCAGCTTAGTAGGGGGGAGGGATACGCAGTATTTT CASSLVGGRDTQYF TRBV11-2 . few TRBJ2-3
TGTGCCAGCAGCTTCGGGTCTAGCGGGAGTGTCGCAGATACGCAGTATTTT CASSFGSSGSVADTQYF TRBV7-9 TRBD2 few TRBJ2-3
TGCAGCGTTGTTGGGGCTAGCGGGAGAATTTGGGAGCAGTACTTC CSVVGASGRIWEQYF TRBV29-1 TRBD2 . TRBJ2-7
TGCGCCAGCAGCCCCGGGAGCGTGAGCTCCTACAATGAGCAGTTCTTC CASSPGSVSSYNEQFF TRBV5-1 . once TRBJ2-1
TGTGCCATCAGTGAGTTGGGACTGCTAGGAACCGGGGAGCTGTTTTTT CAISELGLLGTGELFF TRBV10-3 . . TRBJ2-2
TGTGCCAGCAGCTTGGAGGTGGGAGCGGGCACAGATACGCAGTATTTT CASSLEVGAGTDTQYF TRBV5-6 . . TRBJ2-3
TGTGCCAGCAGCGTAGCTCACGAAGGACTAGCCACAGATACGCAGTATTTT CASSVAHEGLATDTQYF TRBV9 TRBD2 . TRBJ2-3